These T cell receptor beta chains were read from a single sample in a study of T cells in Graves' hyperthyroidism and ophthalmopathy. TCRdb used MiXCR to reprocess the multiplex PCR reads, holding one entry per CDR3 protein. The table records about 200,000 distinct CDR3 sequences, about a sixth of them present only once. Material: blood. These receptors originate from a man aged 40-49 years with Graves' hyperthyroidism. Both conserved end residues are trimmed from each CDR3.

j_gene,v_gene,CDR3aa
TRBJ2-1,TRBV7-3,ASSLKSQGHGEQF
TRBJ2-2,TRBV6-1,ASSVRDSNTNTGELF
TRBJ1-5,TRBV6-1,ATNPHWPQH
TRBJ2-7,TRBV5-1,ASSLGGQGYEQY
TRBJ2-3,TRBV7-9,ASSLVLGTHTDTQY
TRBJ2-1,TRBV5-1,ASSPPGGGNEQF
TRBJ2-5,TRBV4-3,ASSQVQGPQETQY
TRBJ2-1,TRBV7-9,ATQRTGYNEQF
TRBJ1-2,TRBV6-2/TRBV6-3,ASSRYYGYT
TRBJ1-1,TRBV15,ATSRERNTEAF
TRBJ2-7,TRBV7-2,ASSLAGGRSSYEQY
TRBJ2-7,TRBV9,ASSMSGTFGVEQY
TRBJ2-1,TRBV13,ASSLGTGGIYEQF
TRBJ2-5,TRBV18,ASSPPGLAGEETQY
TRBJ2-2,TRBV5-5,ASIKGTLANTGELF